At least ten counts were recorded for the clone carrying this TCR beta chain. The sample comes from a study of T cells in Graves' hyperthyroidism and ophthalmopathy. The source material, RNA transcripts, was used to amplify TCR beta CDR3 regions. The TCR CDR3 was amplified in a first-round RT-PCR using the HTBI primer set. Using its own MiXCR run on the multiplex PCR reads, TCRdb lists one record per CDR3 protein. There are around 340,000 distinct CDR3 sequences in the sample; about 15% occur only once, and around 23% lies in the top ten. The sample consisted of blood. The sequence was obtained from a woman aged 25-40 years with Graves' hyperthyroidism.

DNA of the CDR3: TGCAGCGTTTCTCGTCCGCGTCCGGATGGGTACAATGAGCAGTTCTTC. It specifies CSVSRPRPDGYNEQFF. The chain carries TRBV29-1 and TRBJ2-1; unclear D gene. The CDR3 length is 16 residues. CDR1 SQVTM and CDR2 ANQGSEA come from the germline V gene. The ends were cut back, 5 bases at V and 4 bases at J, with 21 bases in the middle.